These 3 T cell receptor beta chains were all obtained from the same sample, sequenced in a study of T cell repertoires in cytomegalovirus infection. One entry per CDR3 protein, called by TCRdb with MiXCR from the reads. This table has approximately 190,000 distinct CDR3 sequences, 7.5% to 10% appearing once. Sequenced material: PBMCs. These TCRs come from a human donor in good health (CMV status not recorded). Some clones in this sample may be carry-over from other donors' samples.

The chain is built from TRBV28 and TRBJ2-7, with 8 positions matching TRBD2. V lost 1 base, J lost 5 bases, and 4 bases stayed unmatched. The germline gives CDR1 MDHEN, CDR2 SYDVKM. This CDR3 contains 14 residues. CDR3 sequence (DNA): TGTGCCAGCAGTTTATCGGGGGGGGCCGACGAGCAGTACTTC. Protein: CASSLSGGADEQYF.

This clonotype turned up a few times. This rearrangement joins TRBV20-1 to TRBJ2-5; TRBD1 matches at 8 bases. The CDR3 extends over 13 amino acids. CDR1 and CDR2 from the germline V gene are DFQATT and SNEGSKA (reference sequence). The J segment lost 3 bases and the V segment lost 5 bases, leaving 5 bases of the junction unmatched. The CDR3 DNA reads as TGCAGTGCTTCCACAGGGGGAGAAGAGACCCAGTACTTC. As protein: CSASTGGEETQYF.

This clonotype was recorded at least ten times. The chain carries TRBV12-3 or TRBV12-4 and TRBJ2-2; 9 bases fit TRBD1. This CDR3 comprises 16 residues. Trimming removed 8 bases from V and 0 bases from J; junction bases left unmatched: 7. The CDR3 region has the DNA TGTGCCAGCGGCACAGGGGGCTCGTCGAACACCGGGGAGCTGTTTTTT. Translating it yields CASGTGGSSNTGELFF.